One T cell receptor beta chain is described in this entry. At one end, the junction sequence differs from germline, possibly due to a read error. This sample stems from a study of T cells in Graves' hyperthyroidism and ophthalmopathy. Study background: Specimen type is peripheral blood, collected at initial diagnosis prior to any treatment.

The CDR3 totals 16 residues. The germline V gene encodes CDR1 LNHDA and CDR2 SQIVND (reference sequence). RNA transcripts were the template for amplifying TCR beta CDR3 regions. Primed by the HTBI set, a first-round RT-PCR was run on the TCR CDR3. TCRdb ran MiXCR on the multiplex PCR reads and lists one entry per CDR3 protein. The sample yields some 560,000 distinct CDR3 sequences, around 15% seen once. Those with hyperthyroidism were 18 to 65 years old, newly diagnosed, and ill for under 2 months. The V and J genes are TRBV19 and TRBJ2-1; TRBD1 might be the D (6 bases). This clonotype was obtained from a woman between 40 and 55 years old with Graves' hyperthyroidism. Specimen: blood. The CDR3 sequence: CASGIDIGTKYNEQFF. As DNA, the CDR3 is TGTGCCAGTGGTATAGATATTGGGACAAAATACAATGAGCAGTTCTTC.